This T cell receptor beta chain was observed in a study of T cells in women clearing cervical HPV infection. Study at large: Cases: HPV16-related CIN3 or worse on histology, a couple of invasive cancers. HLA type could not be excluded as a confounder.

Repertoires were generated with immunoSEQ multiplex PCR, while TCRdb's copy carries only in-frame clones and drops some. In total, the table holds around 38,000 clones. As to this clone: The CDR3 goes on 3 residues after the read ends, and that part is filled in from the germline J gene.

Trimming took 7 bases from V and 3 from J, leaving 16 bases between them. The CDR3 consists of 14 residues. Looked up from germline, CDR1 is SQVTM and CDR2 is ANQGSEA. The chain carries TRBV29-1 and TRBJ1-5; maybe TRBD1 (5 bases). The TCR comes from a woman between 18 and 75 years old with a cervical HPV16 infection that either progressed to CIN3+ or cleared (not recorded which). The sequencing input was blood buffy coat. CDR3 sequence reads: CSAVSGGNNQPQHF. Partial CDR3 DNA: TGCAGCGCTGTAAGCGGGGGTAACAATCAGCCC.